The subject of this entry is one T cell receptor (beta chain). The antigen is unknown. cDNA prepared by RNA extraction and subsequent reverse transcription served as the template for sequencing. TCRdb's table, derived via immunoSEQ multiplex PCR, lists solely in-frame clones and lacks some. This sample has some 130,000 clones, with around 60% found just once. These data are taken from a study of CD8+ T cells in alopecia areata. Study-level points and caveats: Sequencing of scalp samples also includes resident alphabeta T cells from normal skin.

This CDR3 contains 15 residues. V lost 3 bases to trimming and J lost 4 bases; unmatched junction nucleotides: 10. Germline assignment: CDR1 SGHDT and CDR2 YYEEEE. This TCR derives from a human donor with alopecia areata. This rearrangement joins TRBV5-6 to TRBJ2-7, with 7 bases fitting TRBD2. This sample comprised CD4+ T cells sorted from blood, obtained at week 0. The CDR3 region has the DNA TGTGCCAGCAGCTACGCTGGGAGGGATTTTTACGAGCAGTACTTC. The encoded protein is CASSYAGRDFYEQYF.